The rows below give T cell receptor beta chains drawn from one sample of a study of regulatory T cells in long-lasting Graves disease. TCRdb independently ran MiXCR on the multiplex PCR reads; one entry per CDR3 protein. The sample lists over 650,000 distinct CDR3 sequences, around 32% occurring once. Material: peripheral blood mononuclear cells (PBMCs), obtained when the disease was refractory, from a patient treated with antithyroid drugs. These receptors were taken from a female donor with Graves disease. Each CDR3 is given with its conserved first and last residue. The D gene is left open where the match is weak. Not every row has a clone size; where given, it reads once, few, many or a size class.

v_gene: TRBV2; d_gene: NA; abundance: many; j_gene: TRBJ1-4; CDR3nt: TGTGCCAGCAGTGCTTACAGGGCTGGAGGTGAAAAACTGTTTTTT; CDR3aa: CASSAYRAGGEKLFF
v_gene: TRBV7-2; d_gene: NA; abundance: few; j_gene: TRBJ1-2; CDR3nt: TGTGCCAGCAGCTTAGCAGGCAGGTTTAGTGGCTACACCTTC; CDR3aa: CASSLAGRFSGYTF
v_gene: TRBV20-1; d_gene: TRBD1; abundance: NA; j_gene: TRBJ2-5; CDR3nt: TGCAGTGCCGAGACGGGACAGGATTGGGAGATCCAGTACTTC; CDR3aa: CSAETGQDWEIQYF
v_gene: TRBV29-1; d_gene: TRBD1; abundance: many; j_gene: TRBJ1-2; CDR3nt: TGCAGCGGGGGACAGGATGGCTACACCTTC; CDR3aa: CSGGQDGYTF
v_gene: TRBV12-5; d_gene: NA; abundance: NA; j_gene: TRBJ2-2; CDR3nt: TGTGCTAGTGGTATCGGACACATCTACACCGGGGAGCTGTTTTTT; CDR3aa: CASGIGHIYTGELFF
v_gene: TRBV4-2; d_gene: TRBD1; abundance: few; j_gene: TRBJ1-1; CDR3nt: TGTGCCAGCAGCCAAGCGGGACAGGCCAACACTGAAGCTTTCTTT; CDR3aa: CASSQAGQANTEAFF
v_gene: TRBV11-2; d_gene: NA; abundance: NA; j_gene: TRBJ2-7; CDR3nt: TGTGCCAGCAGCTTTTTCCAGAGCCGCTCCTACGAGCAGTACTTC; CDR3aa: CASSFFQSRSYEQYF
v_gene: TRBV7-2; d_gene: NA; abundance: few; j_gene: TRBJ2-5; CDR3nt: TGTGCCAGCAGATCAAGGGCTAGCTGGCAGACCCAGTACTTC; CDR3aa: CASRSRASWQTQYF
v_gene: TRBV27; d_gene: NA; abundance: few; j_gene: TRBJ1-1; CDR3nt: TGTGCCAGCAGGCCCCGGGGGCCAGTGAACACTGAAGCTTTCTTT; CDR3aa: CASRPRGPVNTEAFF
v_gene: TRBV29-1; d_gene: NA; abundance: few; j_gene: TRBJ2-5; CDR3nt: TGCAGCGCCGGGGAGGAGACTTTGGTGACCCAGTACTTC; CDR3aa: CSAGEETLVTQYF
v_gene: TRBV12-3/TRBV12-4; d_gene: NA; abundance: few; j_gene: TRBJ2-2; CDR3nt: TGTGCCAGCAAATTCGGACAGAACACCGGGGAGCTGTTTTTT; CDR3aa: CASKFGQNTGELFF
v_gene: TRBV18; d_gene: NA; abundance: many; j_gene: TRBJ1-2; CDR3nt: TGTGCCAGCTCACCACCGGGAAGGCAGTATGGCTACACCTTC; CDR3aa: CASSPPGRQYGYTF
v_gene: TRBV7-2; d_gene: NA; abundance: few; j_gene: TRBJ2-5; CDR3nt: TGTGCCAGCAGCCTCCGGAGACAGGTCCAAGAGACCCAGTACTTC; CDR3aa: CASSLRRQVQETQYF
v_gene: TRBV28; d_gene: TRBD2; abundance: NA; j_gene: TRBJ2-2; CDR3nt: TGTGCCAGCAGTTTATTAGCGGGAAACGGGGAGCTGTTTTTT; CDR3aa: CASSLLAGNGELFF
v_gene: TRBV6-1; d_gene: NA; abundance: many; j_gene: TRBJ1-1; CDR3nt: TGTGCCAGCAGGCGTTCAGGGAGGGGAGGCACTGAAGCTTTCTTT; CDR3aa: CASRRSGRGGTEAFF
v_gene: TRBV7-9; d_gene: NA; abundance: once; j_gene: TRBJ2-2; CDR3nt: TGTGCCAGCAGCGGCAAGACCGGGGAGCTGTTTTTT; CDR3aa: CASSGKTGELFF
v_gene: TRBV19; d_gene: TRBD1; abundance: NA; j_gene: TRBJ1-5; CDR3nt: TGTGCCAGTAGTGTCACAGGGGGCTCTCAGCCCCAGCATTTT; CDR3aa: CASSVTGGSQPQHF
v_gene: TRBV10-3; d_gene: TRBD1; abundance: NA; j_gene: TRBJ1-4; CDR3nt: TGTGCCATCAGTCAAGACAGGGGGGTTGGAGAAAAACTGTTTTTT; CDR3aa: CAISQDRGVGEKLFF
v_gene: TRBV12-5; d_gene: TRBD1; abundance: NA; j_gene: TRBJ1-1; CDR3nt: TGTGCTAGTGGTTTGGTACGTCAGGGGGAGGCTTTCTTT; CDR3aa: CASGLVRQGEAFF
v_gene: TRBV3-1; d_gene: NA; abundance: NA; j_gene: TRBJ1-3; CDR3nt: TGTGCCAGCAGCCAATTCAGGGCCTCTGGAAACACCATATATTTT; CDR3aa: CASSQFRASGNTIYF
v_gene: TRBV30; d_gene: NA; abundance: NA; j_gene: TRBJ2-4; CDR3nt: TGTGCCTGGAGTGGAGGGGGGGAAGCCAAAAACATTCAGTACTTC; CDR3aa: CAWSGGGEAKNIQYF
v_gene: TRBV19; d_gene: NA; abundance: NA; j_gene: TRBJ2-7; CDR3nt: TGTGCCAGTAGTATCCAGGGGCTAGCGGCCTACGAGCAGTACTTC; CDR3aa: CASSIQGLAAYEQYF
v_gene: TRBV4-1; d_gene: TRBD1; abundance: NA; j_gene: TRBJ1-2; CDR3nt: TGCGCCAGCAGCCAACCACGGACAGGGGGCATTTCTATGAGCTACACCTTC; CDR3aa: CASSQPRTGGISMSYTF
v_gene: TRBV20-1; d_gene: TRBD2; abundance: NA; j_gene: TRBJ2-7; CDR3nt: TGCAGTGCTAGACCGGGACTAGCGGTCGGGGAGCAGTACTTC; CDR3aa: CSARPGLAVGEQYF
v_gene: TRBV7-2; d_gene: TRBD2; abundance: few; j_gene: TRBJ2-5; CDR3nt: TGTGCCAGCAGCTTCCCCGGGACTAGCGGAGGAGAGACCCAGTACTTC; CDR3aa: CASSFPGTSGGETQYF
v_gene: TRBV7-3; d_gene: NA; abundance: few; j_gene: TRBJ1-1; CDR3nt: TGTGCCAGCAGCCATCAAGGACAGCCGGCTTTCTTT; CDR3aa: CASSHQGQPAFF
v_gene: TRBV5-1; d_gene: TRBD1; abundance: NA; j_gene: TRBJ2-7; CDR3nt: TGCGCCAGCAGCGGACAGGGGGTCTCTGAGCAGTACTTC; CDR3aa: CASSGQGVSEQYF